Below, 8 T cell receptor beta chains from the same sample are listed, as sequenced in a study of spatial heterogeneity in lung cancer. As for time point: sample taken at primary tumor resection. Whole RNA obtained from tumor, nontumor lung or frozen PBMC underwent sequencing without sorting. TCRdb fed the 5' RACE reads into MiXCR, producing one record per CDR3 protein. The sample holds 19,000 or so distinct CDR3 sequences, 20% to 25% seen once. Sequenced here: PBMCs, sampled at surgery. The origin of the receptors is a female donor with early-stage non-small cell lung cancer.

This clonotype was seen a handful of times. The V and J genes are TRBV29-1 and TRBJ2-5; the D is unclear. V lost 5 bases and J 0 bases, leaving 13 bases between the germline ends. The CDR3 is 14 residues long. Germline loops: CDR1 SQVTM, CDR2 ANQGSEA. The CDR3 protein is CSVRYLLYQETQYF. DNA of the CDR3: TGCAGCGTTCGGTACTTACTTTACCAAGAGACCCAGTACTTC.

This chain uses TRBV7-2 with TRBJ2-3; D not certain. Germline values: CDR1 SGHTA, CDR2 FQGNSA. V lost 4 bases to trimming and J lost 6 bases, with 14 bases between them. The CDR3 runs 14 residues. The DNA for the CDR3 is TGTGCCAGCAGCTCTCAGACTGGTCGCGATACGCAGTATTTT. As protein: CASSSQTGRDTQYF.

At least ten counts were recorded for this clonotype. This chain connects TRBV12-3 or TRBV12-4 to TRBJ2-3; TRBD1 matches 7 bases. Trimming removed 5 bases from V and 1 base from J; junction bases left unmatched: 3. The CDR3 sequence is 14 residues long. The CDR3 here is CASSNRGGTDTQYF. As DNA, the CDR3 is TGTGCCAGCAGTAACAGGGGCGGCACAGATACGCAGTATTTT.

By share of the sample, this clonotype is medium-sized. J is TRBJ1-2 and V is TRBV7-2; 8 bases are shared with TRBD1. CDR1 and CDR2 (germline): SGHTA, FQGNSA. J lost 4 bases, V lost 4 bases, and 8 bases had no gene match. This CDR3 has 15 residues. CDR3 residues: CASSSPDRESYGYTF. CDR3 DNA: TGTGCCAGCAGCTCCCCGGACAGGGAGAGCTATGGCTACACCTTC.

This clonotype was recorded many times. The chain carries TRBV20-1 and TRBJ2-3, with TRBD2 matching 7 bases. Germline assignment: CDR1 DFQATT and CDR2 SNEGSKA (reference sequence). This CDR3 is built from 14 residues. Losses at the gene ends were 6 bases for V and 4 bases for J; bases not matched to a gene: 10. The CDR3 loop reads CSAPPGRESDTQYF. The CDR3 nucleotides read TGCAGTGCCCCCCCCGGGCGGGAGTCAGATACGCAGTATTTT.

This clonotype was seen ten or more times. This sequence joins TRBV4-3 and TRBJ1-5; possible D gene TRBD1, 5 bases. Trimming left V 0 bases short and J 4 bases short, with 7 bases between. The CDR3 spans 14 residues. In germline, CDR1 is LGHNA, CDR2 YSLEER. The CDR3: CASSQEYRNQPQHF. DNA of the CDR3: TGCGCCAGCAGCCAAGAATACAGGAATCAGCCCCAGCATTTT.

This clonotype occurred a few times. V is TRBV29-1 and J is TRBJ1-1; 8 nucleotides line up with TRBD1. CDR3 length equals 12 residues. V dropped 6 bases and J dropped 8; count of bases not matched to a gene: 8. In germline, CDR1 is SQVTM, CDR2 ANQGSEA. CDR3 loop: CSVPQTGAEAFF. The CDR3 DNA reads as TGCAGCGTACCACAGACAGGGGCAGAAGCTTTCTTT. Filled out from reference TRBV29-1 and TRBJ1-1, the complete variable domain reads SAVISQKPSRDICQRGTSLTIQCQVDSQVTMMFWYRQQPGQSLTLIATANQGSEATYESGFVIDKFPISRPNLTFSTLTVSNMSPEDSSIYLCSVPQTGAEAFFGQGTRLTVV.

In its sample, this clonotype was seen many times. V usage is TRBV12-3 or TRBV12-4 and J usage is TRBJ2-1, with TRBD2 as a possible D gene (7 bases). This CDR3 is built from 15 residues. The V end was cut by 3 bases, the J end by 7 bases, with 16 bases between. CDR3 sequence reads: CASSFLAGATNEQFF. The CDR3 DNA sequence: TGTGCCAGCAGTTTTCTTGCGGGGGCTACGAATGAGCAGTTCTTC.